This T cell receptor (beta chain) is drawn from a study of blood T cell repertoires in COVID-19. V gave up 3 bases and J gave up 7 bases; unmatched junction bases: 8. Germline CDR1 reads SGHRS; CDR2 reads YFSETQ. The CDR3 covers 16 residues. Sequencing was performed with immunoSEQ multiplex PCR; in TCRdb, only in-frame clones are kept and a portion is missing. Of about 200,000 clones in the sample, around 84% are singletons; the top ten hold around 5.7%. This clonotype was sampled from an older man with acute or convalescent COVID-19. The J gene is TRBJ2-1, the V gene TRBV5-1; 12 bases align to TRBD2. Source material: peripheral blood. CDR3 sequence reads: CASSYPGLAGQNEQFF. The CDR3 DNA is TGCGCCAGCAGCTACCCGGGACTAGCGGGCCAAAATGAGCAGTTCTTC.